A single sample is the source of the 12 T cell receptor beta chains below, sequenced in a study of cytomegalovirus exposure and HLA in healthy donors. Here immunoSEQ multiplex PCR was the method, and the copy in TCRdb shows in-frame clones only, minus some. The table shows about 120,000 clones, with roughly nine tenths occurring only once. Sequencing was performed on PBMCs. The receptors come from a woman aged 18-35 years in good health and CMV-seronegative.

The chain employs TRBV6-5 and TRBJ1-5, with 8 bases matching TRBD1. The CDR3 has 12 amino acids. Germline lookup yields CDR1 MNHEY and CDR2 SVGAGI. The CDR3 protein is CAAGQGDQPQHF. The CDR3 DNA is TGTGCGGCCGGACAGGGAGATCAGCCCCAGCATTTT.

The chain carries TRBV30 and TRBJ1-1; D is possibly TRBD1 (5 bases). Germline V gene sequence: CDR1 GTSNPN, CDR2 SVGIG (reference sequence). This CDR3 region has 13 residues. Trimming cost V 0 bases and J 1 base, with 6 bases left between them. CDR3 region: CAWSVQGNTEAFF. CDR3 sequence (DNA): TGTGCCTGGAGTGTTCAGGGGAACACTGAAGCTTTCTTT.

J is TRBJ1-1 and V is TRBV6-1; D gene unclear. Germline values: CDR1 MNHNS, CDR2 SASEGT. V was trimmed by 4 bases and J by 3 bases, leaving 12 bases between them. The length of the CDR3 is 14 residues. CDR3 amino acids: CASSARWRDTEAFF. CDR3 bases: TGTGCCAGCAGTGCCCGGTGGAGGGACACTGAAGCTTTCTTT.

The rearrangement uses TRBV7-6 and TRBJ1-3; D is ambiguous. The CDR3 sequence is 16 residues long. V was shortened by 5 bases and J by 3 bases, with 17 bases between the two germline ends. Per germline, CDR1 SGHVS and CDR2 FNYEAQ. CDR3 region: CASSPSPGLYGNTIYF. CDR3 nucleotide sequence: TGTGCCAGCAGCCCGTCGCCAGGTCTTTATGGAAACACCATATATTTT.

The gene calls are TRBV30 and TRBJ1-3; maybe TRBD1 (5 bases). V dropped 6 bases and J dropped 0 bases, with 12 bases sitting between them. The CDR3 runs 14 residues. Per germline, CDR1 GTSNPN and CDR2 SVGIG (reference sequence). The CDR3 spells CACGGSISGNTIYF. In nucleotides, the CDR3 is TGTGCCTGTGGGGGGTCCATCTCTGGAAACACCATATATTTT.

The chain recombines TRBV10-2 with TRBJ2-7, with 10 positions matching TRBD1. There are 14 residues in the CDR3. Germline V gives CDR1 WSHSY, CDR2 SAAADI. V gave up 7 bases and J gave up 5 bases; unmatched junction bases: 8. CDR3 protein: CASKKPGQGHEQYV. CDR3 nucleotides: TGCGCCAGCAAAAAACCGGGACAGGGGCACGAGCAGTACGTC.

The rearrangement uses TRBV28 and TRBJ2-4; TRBD1 might be the D (6 bases). In germline, CDR1 is MDHEN, CDR2 SYDVKM. Trimming cost V 8 bases and J 0 bases, with 17 bases left between them. The CDR3 is 16 residues long. For the CDR3, the DNA is TGTGCCAGCGAGGATTTGGGGGCTGAAGCCAAAAACATTCAGTACTTC. Amino acid sequence: CASEDLGAEAKNIQYF. The full variable domain, completed using reference TRBV28 and TRBJ2-4, is DVKVTQSSRYLVKRTGEKVFLECVQDMDHENMFWYRQDPGLGLRLIYFSYDVKMKEKGDIPEGYSVSREKKERFSLILESASTNQTSMYLCASEDLGAEAKNIQYFGAGTRLSVL.

This clone has a single count. In DNA, the CDR3 is TGTGCCAGCAGTGCGATTCGGACAGGGGTTAGTAAGGGAGCTGGGGCCAACGTCCTGACTTTC. Its translation: CASSAIRTGVSKGAGANVLTF. This chain links TRBV28 with TRBJ2-6; 9 positions match TRBD1. In germline, CDR1 is MDHEN, CDR2 SYDVKM. The CDR3 consists of 21 residues. V was clipped by 5 bases and J by 2 bases; unmatched bases: 19.

The count of this clone is one. In DNA form, the CDR3 reads TGTGCCAGCAGTTACGCCGGGACTATACAAGAGACCCAGTACTTC. This encodes CASSYAGTIQETQYF. V usage is TRBV6-5 and J usage is TRBJ2-5; 7 bases align to TRBD2. This CDR3 region has 15 residues. Germline-derived CDR1 and CDR2 are MNHEY and SVGAGI. Germline trimming cut 2 bases from V and 2 bases from J; bases unmatched to any gene: 5.

The V and J genes are TRBV9 and TRBJ1-3; 8 bases are shared with TRBD1. The CDR3 has 17 amino acids. In germline, CDR1 is SGDLS, CDR2 YYNGEE. V trimming: 4 bases; J trimming: 2 bases; junction bases outside the gene matches: 11. CDR3 protein: CASSLRTGRQAGNTIYF. DNA of the CDR3: TGTGCCAGCAGCCTCCGGACAGGGAGGCAGGCTGGAAACACCATATATTTT.

The genes are TRBV19 and TRBJ2-7; D is perhaps TRBD1 (6 bases). Germline CDR1 is LNHDA and CDR2 is SQIVND (reference sequence). The CDR3 is 14 amino acids. Trimming stripped 6 bases from V and 0 bases from J, with 12 bases between. The CDR3 DNA follows: TGTGCCAGTAGACGTACAGGGAGCTCCTACGAGCAGTACGTC. This codes for CASRRTGSSYEQYV.

The rearrangement joins TRBV10-3 to TRBJ2-7; 7 nucleotides align to TRBD1. Germline assignment: CDR1 ENHRY and CDR2 SYGVKD. This CDR3 contains 16 residues. After removal of 7 bases from V and 4 bases from J, the junction contained 16 bases not matched to a gene. The CDR3: CAINPQGVAGGYEQYF. The CDR3 coding sequence is TGTGCCATCAACCCGCAGGGGGTGGCGGGTGGTTACGAGCAGTACTTC.